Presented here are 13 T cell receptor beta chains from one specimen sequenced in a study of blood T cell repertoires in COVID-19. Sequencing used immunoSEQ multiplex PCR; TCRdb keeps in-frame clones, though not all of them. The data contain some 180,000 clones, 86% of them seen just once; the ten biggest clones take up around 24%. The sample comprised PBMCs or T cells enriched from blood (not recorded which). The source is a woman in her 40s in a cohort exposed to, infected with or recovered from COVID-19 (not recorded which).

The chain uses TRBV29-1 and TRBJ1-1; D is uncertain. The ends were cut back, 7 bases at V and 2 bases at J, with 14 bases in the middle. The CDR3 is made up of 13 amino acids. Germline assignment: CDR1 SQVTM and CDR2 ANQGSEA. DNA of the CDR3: TGCAGCGCCCTTGGGCAGCAAAACACTGAAGCTTTCTTT. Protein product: CSALGQQNTEAFF.

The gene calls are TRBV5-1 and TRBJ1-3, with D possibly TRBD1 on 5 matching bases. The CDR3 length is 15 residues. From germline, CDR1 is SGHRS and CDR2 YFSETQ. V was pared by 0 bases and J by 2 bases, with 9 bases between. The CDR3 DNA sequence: TGCGCCAGCAGCTTGGCAGGAGGGGCTGGAAACACCATATATTTT. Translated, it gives CASSLAGGAGNTIYF.

The CDR3: CASSVTGGQGGYTF. For the CDR3, the DNA is TGTGCCAGCAGCGTAACAGGGGGGCAGGGAGGCTACACCTTC. The gene calls are TRBV5-5 and TRBJ1-2; 8 bases align to TRBD1. Germline trimming cut 4 bases from V and 8 bases from J; bases unmatched to any gene: 10. Germline V gene sequence: CDR1 SGHKS, CDR2 YYEKEE (reference sequence). The CDR3 has 14 residues. The variable domain in full, with the rest retrieved from reference TRBV5-5 and TRBJ1-2, is DAGVTQSPTHLIKTRGQQVTLRCSPISGHKSVSWYQQVLGQGPQFIFQYYEKEERGRGNFPDRFSARQFPNYSSELNVNALLLGDSALYLCASSVTGGQGGYTFGSGTRLTVV.

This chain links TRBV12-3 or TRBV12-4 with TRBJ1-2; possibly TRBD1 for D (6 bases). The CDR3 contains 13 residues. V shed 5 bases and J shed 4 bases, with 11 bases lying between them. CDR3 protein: CASSPGGGYGYTF. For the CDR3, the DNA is TGTGCCAGCAGTCCGGGGGGCGGCTATGGCTACACCTTC.

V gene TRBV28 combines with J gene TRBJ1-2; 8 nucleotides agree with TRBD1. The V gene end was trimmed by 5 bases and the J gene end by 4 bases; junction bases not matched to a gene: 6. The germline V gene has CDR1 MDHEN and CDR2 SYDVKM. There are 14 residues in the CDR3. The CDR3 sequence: CASSTGQGGYGYTF. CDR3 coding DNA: TGTGCCAGCAGTACCGGACAGGGCGGCTATGGCTACACCTTC.

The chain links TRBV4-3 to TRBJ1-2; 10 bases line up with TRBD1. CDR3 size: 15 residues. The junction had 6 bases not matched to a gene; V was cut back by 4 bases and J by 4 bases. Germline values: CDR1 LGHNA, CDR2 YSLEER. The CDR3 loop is CASSLDRGHSYGYTF. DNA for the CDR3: TGCGCCAGCAGCCTTGACAGGGGGCATTCCTATGGCTACACCTTC.

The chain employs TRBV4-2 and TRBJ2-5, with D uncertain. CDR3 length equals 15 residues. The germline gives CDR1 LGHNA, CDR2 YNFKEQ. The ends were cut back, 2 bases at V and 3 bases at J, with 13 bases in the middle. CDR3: CASSQSTKEKETQYF. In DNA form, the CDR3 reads TGTGCCAGCAGCCAATCCACCAAGGAGAAAGAGACCCAGTACTTC.

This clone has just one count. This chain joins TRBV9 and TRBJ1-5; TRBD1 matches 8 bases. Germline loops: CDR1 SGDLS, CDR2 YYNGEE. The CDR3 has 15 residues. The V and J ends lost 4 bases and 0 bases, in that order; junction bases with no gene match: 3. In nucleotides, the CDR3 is TGTGCCAGCAGCCTAGGACAGGGTAGCAATCAGCCCCAGCATTTT. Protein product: CASSLGQGSNQPQHF.

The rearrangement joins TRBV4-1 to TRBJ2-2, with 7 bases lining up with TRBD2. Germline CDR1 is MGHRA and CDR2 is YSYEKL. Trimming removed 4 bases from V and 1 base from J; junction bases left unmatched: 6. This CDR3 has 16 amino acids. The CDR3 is CASSPLSGQNTGELFF. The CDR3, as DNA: TGCGCCAGCAGCCCCCTTAGCGGGCAGAACACCGGGGAGCTGTTTTTT.

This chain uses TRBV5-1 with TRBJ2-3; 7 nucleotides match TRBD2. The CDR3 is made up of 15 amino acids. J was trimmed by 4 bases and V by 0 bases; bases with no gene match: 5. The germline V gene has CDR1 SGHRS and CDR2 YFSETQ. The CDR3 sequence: CASSLGAGVPDTQYF. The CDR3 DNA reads TGCGCCAGCAGCTTGGGGGCGGGAGTTCCAGATACGCAGTATTTT.

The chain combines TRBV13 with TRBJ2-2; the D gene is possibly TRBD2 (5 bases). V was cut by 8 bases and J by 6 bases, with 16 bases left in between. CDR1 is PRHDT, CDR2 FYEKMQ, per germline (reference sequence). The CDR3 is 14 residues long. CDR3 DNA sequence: TGTGCCAGCGGGAAGACGGGAAATTCCGGGGAGCTGTTTTTT. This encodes CASGKTGNSGELFF.

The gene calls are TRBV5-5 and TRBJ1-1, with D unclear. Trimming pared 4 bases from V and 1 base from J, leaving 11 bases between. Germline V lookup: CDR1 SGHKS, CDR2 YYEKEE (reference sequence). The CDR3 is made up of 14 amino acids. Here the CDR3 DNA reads TGTGCCAGCAGCCTTCTGGGGAGGAACACTGAAGCTTTCTTT. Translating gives CASSLLGRNTEAFF.

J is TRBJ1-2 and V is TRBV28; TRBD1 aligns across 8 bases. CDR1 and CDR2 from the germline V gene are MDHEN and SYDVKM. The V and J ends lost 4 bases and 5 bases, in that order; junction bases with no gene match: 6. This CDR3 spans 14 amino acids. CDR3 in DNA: TGTGCCAGCAGTTCGACAACAGGGGGATATGGCTACACCTTC. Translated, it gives CASSSTTGGYGYTF.